The present T cell receptor (beta chain) was sequenced within a study of shared clonotypes between healthy human individuals. Deletions cut 6 bases from V and 0 bases from J, with 14 bases between. Germline CDR1 and CDR2: MNHEY and SVGAGI. This CDR3 comprises 15 residues. The method was immunoSEQ multiplex PCR; TCRdb's version includes in-frame clones alone and lacks a portion of them. The data show about 2.4 million clones, around nine tenths seen once. The clonotype originates from a man aged 18 to 30 in good health. Input material: naive CD4+ T cells sorted from blood. Subset of the sample: CD45RA+ positively selected. The chain recombines TRBV6-5 with TRBJ1-1, with D possibly TRBD1 on 5 matching bases. The CDR3 loop reads CASRGPGRVNTEAFF. The DNA for the CDR3 is TGTGCCAGCAGGGGCCCGGGACGGGTGAACACTGAAGCTTTCTTT.